This TCR beta chain was retrieved from a study of blood T cell repertoires in COVID-19. On this clone itself: Mismatch with germline at one junction end may stem from a read error.

The CDR3 has 14 amino acids. Germline loops: CDR1 SNHLY, CDR2 FYNNEI. The protocol was immunoSEQ multiplex PCR, while the TCRdb copy is restricted to in-frame clones and leaves out a portion. The sample carries approximately 440,000 clones, about 90% recorded once. This receptor was obtained from a man between 18 and 35 years old who had recovered from COVID-19. The chain employs TRBV2 and TRBJ1-5; TRBD1 agrees at 8 bases. The sequenced sample consisted of PBMCs or T cells enriched from blood (not recorded which). CDR3: CASREDRGNQPQHF. The CDR3 DNA is TGTGCCAGCAGAGAAGACAGGGGTAATCAGCCCCAGCATTTT.